This TCR beta chain was documented in a study of Graves' ophthalmopathy and Graves' hyperthyroidism. Study observations and caveats: The model forecast ophthalmopathy progression, reaching around 70% sensitivity and 72% to 80% specificity.

This clonotype was observed many times. The antigen is unknown. A much larger clonotype is one base distant, so this may be a read error. Germline CDR1 is MNHNS and CDR2 is SASEGT. This CDR3 comprises 15 residues. Trimming removed 5 bases from V and 0 bases from J, with 13 bases in between. Patients in the hyperthyroidism group, adults aged 18 to 65, were newly diagnosed, under 2 months' duration. Among the exclusions were patients with other autoimmune diseases, uncontrolled infections, pregnancy or lactation. RNA transcripts were the template, and TCR beta CDR3 regions were amplified from them. First-round RT-PCR employed HTBI primers, with a second-round multiplex PCR after it. TCRdb used MiXCR to reprocess the multiplex PCR reads, holding one entry per CDR3 protein. Of hundreds of thousands of distinct CDR3 sequences in the sample, over 20% are singletons; the top ten hold 7.1%.

The chain is built from TRBV6-1 and TRBJ1-1; unclear D gene. The clonotype originates from a woman aged 18 to 35 with stable Graves' hyperthyroidism. Some clones in this sample may be carry-over from other donors' samples. Sequenced material: peripheral blood. Here the CDR3 DNA reads TGTGCCAGCAGTCATGGGGTCTTGATGAACACTGAAGCTTTCTTT. It specifies CASSHGVLMNTEAFF.